The 19 T cell receptor beta chains presented below share a single source sample, sequenced in a study of tumor and adjacent non-tumor tissue in lung cancer. No cell sorting was done before RNA was extracted from the tissue. More than 3 cm separated this lung sample from the edge of the tumor. TCRbeta libraries were built with three rounds of nested PCR, modified from ARM-PCR. Each CDR3 protein gets one entry after TCRdb re-called the multiplex PCR reads with MiXCR. The repertoire holds some 99,000 distinct CDR3 sequences, 60% to 70% seen once, with about 20% in the top ten. Sequencing input: distant non-tumor lung tissue. The source of these receptors is a man between 60 and 70 years old with non-small cell lung cancer.

Only one count was recorded for this clonotype. Because the CDR3's place on the DNA is in doubt, the DNA is left out and the CDR3 is given as listed by TCRdb. The rearrangement uses TRBV6-1 and TRBJ1-6; TRBD1 is the table's D call, not checked against the DNA. The CDR3 length is 16 residues, termini included. In germline, CDR1 is MNHNS, CDR2 SASEGT. CDR3 residues: CASSEFGQGAGSPLHF.

This clonotype was counted many times. This sequence joins TRBV10-3 and TRBJ2-1; D not resolved. CDR1 is ENHRY, CDR2 SYGVKD, per germline. Trimming took 0 bases from V and 9 from J, leaving 6 bases between them. The CDR3 extends over 12 amino acids. The CDR3 DNA follows: TGTGCCATCAGTGAGTCTTTGCGTGAGCAGTTCTTC. Amino acids: CAISESLREQFF.

Concerning this clonotype itself: A much larger clone differs from this one at a single base, so this may be a read error. The chain employs TRBV20-1 and TRBJ1-1; maybe TRBD1 (5 bases). This CDR3 has 14 amino acids. Germline CDR1 reads DFQATT; CDR2 reads SNEGSKA (reference sequence). The DNA for the CDR3 is TGCAGTGTTAGAGTGGGGGAACAAAACACTGAAGCTTTCTTT. This translates into CSVRVGEQNTEAFF.

This clonotype turned up a few times. A much larger clone differs by one base, so this may be a read error. V gene TRBV12-3 or TRBV12-4 combines with J gene TRBJ2-1; 7 positions match TRBD1. The CDR3 consists of 14 residues. J gave up 9 bases and V 11 bases, and 16 bases lay outside the gene matches. Written as DNA, the CDR3 is TGTGCCGGCACTAGGTCGAACAGGGGACGTGAGCAGTTCTTC. Amino acids: CAGTRSNRGREQFF.

Note on this clonotype: An end of the junction differs from the germline gene, which may be a read error. The chain uses TRBV20-1 and TRBJ1-5; D remains ambiguous. This CDR3 comprises 15 residues. Germline V CDR1 and CDR2: DFQATT, SNEGSKA (reference sequence). DNA of the CDR3: TGCAGTGCTAGAGCGGGGAAGGGTTACAATCAGCCCCAGCGTTTT. Translated, it gives CSARAGKGYNQPQRF.

Concerning this clonotype itself: Just one base apart from a much larger clone, this may be a read error. This chain uses TRBV7-9 with TRBJ2-3, with TRBD2 matching 8 bases. The junction had 8 bases not matched to a gene; V was cut back by 8 bases and J by 4 bases. Germline CDR1 and CDR2: SEHNR and FQNEAQ (reference sequence). The CDR3 is 14 residues long. CDR3 sequence reads: CASGTGLAPDTQYF. For the CDR3, the DNA is TGTGCCAGCGGCACCGGACTAGCCCCAGATACGCAGTATTTT.

This clonotype has ten or more counts. J is TRBJ2-3 and V is TRBV12-3 or TRBV12-4; 7 bases are shared with TRBD1. Unmatched junction bases numbered 5, after V lost 4 bases and J lost 7 bases. This CDR3 is 13 amino acids long. The CDR3 DNA reads TGTGCCAGCAGTTGGGACAGAAGAAATACGCAGTATTTT. This sequence encodes CASSWDRRNTQYF.

On this clonotype itself: A much larger clone is a single base away; this may be a read error. CDR3 loop: CASNQQGSYNEQFF. The CDR3 coding sequence is TGTGCCAGCAACCAACAGGGATCCTACAATGAGCAGTTCTTC. V gene TRBV13 combines with J gene TRBJ2-1; perhaps TRBD1 as D (6 bases). This CDR3 has 14 residues. Between the trimmed V and J ends, which lost 7 bases and 1 base, there was a span of 11 bases. Germline V gene data show CDR1 as PRHDT and CDR2 as FYEKMQ (reference sequence). The complete variable domain, with remaining parts taken from reference TRBV13 and TRBJ2-1, reads AAGVIQSPRHLIKEKRETATLKCYPIPRHDTVYWYQQGPGQDPQFLISFYEKMQSDKGSIPDRFSAQQFSDYHSELNMSSLELGDSALYFCASNQQGSYNEQFFGPGTRLTVL.

Of note for this clonotype: A single base separates this from a much larger clone, so it may be a read error. This sequence joins TRBV5-4 and TRBJ2-3; 10 nucleotides match TRBD1. Per the germline V gene, CDR1 is SGHNT and CDR2 is YYREEE (reference sequence). The CDR3 covers 15 residues. This CDR3 reads CASSIRRQGADTKYF. As DNA, the CDR3 is TGTGCCAGCAGCATCCGGAGACAGGGGGCAGATACGAAGTATTTT.

The chain is built from TRBV2 and TRBJ2-7; D is undetermined. CDR1 and CDR2 (germline): SNHLY, FYNNEI. Trimming left V 3 bases short and J 0 bases short, with 9 bases between. CDR3 length: 14 residues. The CDR3 here is CASSDNVNSYEQYF. The CDR3 nucleotides are TGTGCCAGCAGTGACAATGTAAACTCCTACGAGCAGTACTTC.

Points on this clonotype: At one boundary the junction diverges from the germline segment, which might be a read error. This chain joins TRBV12-3 or TRBV12-4 and TRBJ2-1; TRBD1 aligns across 10 bases. The CDR3 sequence is 15 residues long. The CDR3 sequence: CASRWGTGDYNEQFF. The CDR3 DNA is TGTGCCAGCAGATGGGGGACAGGGGACTACAATGAACAGTTCTTC.

With regard to this clonotype: The junction shows a germline mismatch at one end, possibly a read error. The chain carries TRBV11-2 and TRBJ2-4; D is unclear. This CDR3 is built from 14 residues. Per germline, CDR1 SGHAT and CDR2 FQNNGV. The CDR3 DNA sequence: TGTGTCAGCAGCTTAGGTCCGACCAAAAACATCCAGTACTTC. It yields the protein CVSSLGPTKNIQYF.

Notes on this clonotype: The junction departs from germline at one end; a sequencing error may be responsible. The chain joins TRBV7-9 to TRBJ2-3; no clear D gene. Germline CDR1 SEHNR, CDR2 FQNEAQ (reference sequence). There are 15 residues in the CDR3. CDR3 sequence: CDSSLRTTETDTQYF. In DNA form, the CDR3 reads TGTGACAGCAGCTTACGTACTACGGAAACAGATACGCAGTATTTT.

This clonotype was counted only a few times. A much more abundant neighbour one base away suggests this may be a read error. The V call is TRBV5-4, the J call TRBJ2-5; the D call may be TRBD1 or TRBD2 (5 bases each). From germline, CDR1 is SGHNT and CDR2 YYREEE (reference sequence). The V and J ends lost 1 base and 4 bases respectively, with 8 bases between them. This CDR3 contains 13 residues. The CDR3 loop reads CASSLLGTETQYF. In nucleotides, the CDR3 is TGTGCCAGCAGCTTGTTAGGGACAGAGACCCAGTACTTC.

In the case of this clonotype: One junction end disagrees with the germline gene, perhaps due to a read error. The V gene is TRBV10-2, the J gene TRBJ2-7; D may be TRBD1 (6 bases). CDR3 length: 11 residues. Germline V gene lookup returns CDR1 WSHSY and CDR2 SAAADI. CDR3: CASRDSYEQCF. The CDR3 region has the DNA TGCGCCAGCAGGGACAGCTACGAGCAGTGCTTC.

This chain connects TRBV6-4 to TRBJ2-1; D is unclear. V was pared by 0 bases and J by 1 base, with 10 bases between. Germline CDR1 reads MRHNA; CDR2 reads SNTAGT. The CDR3 is made up of 16 amino acids. The CDR3 DNA reads TGTGCCAGCAGTGACTCGATGCGTCAGTCCTACAATGAGCAGTTCTTC. Translation: CASSDSMRQSYNEQFF.

The rearrangement links TRBV12-3 or TRBV12-4 to TRBJ1-5; the D gene is possibly TRBD1 (6 bases). The germline V and J ends were trimmed by 9 bases and 7 bases, with 19 bases remaining between them. CDR3 length: 14 amino acids. In nucleotides, the CDR3 is TGTGCCAGGAGGAAGGGGGGGCCCGGACAGCCCCAGCATTTT. Its protein is CARRKGGPGQPQHF.

This clonotype was seen at least ten times. V and J are TRBV14 and TRBJ2-1; D is unclear. V was trimmed by 0 bases and J by 5 bases, leaving 5 bases between them. The V gene's germline CDR1 is SGHDN and CDR2 FVKESK. The CDR3 is made up of 13 amino acids. CDR3 residues: CASSQELDNEQFF. CDR3 nucleotide sequence: TGTGCCAGCAGCCAAGAATTAGACAATGAGCAGTTCTTC.

Notes on this clonotype: With a much larger clone just one base away, this may be a read error. The chain recombines TRBV5-1 with TRBJ1-1; D possibly corresponds to TRBD1 (5 bases). V lost 3 bases, J lost 4 bases, and 13 bases lay in between. Germline CDR1 SGHRS, CDR2 YFSETQ. The CDR3 contains 14 residues. The CDR3 sequence is CASSSGRPGTEAFF. The CDR3 DNA is TGCGCCAGCAGCTCGGGACGGCCGGGCACTGAAGCTTTCTTT.